The 2 T cell receptor beta chains given below trace back to one sample, sequenced in a study of blood T cells in healthy people across ages. Primers used in a second PCR of about 7 to 12 cycles were a sample-barcoded 5' primer and a J-beta primer mix. TCRdb itself ran the 5' RACE reads through MiXCR, one entry per CDR3 protein. The sample has 1.5 million to 2 million distinct CDR3 sequences, 28% seen once. The sequenced sample consisted of blood. These receptor sequences come from a woman aged 25 to 39 in good health.

The genes are TRBV15 and TRBJ2-1; D is uncertain. Judging by the DNA end, TRBJ2-7 fits better; the J call may be wrong. Germline assignment: CDR1 LNHNV and CDR2 YYDKDF (reference sequence). This CDR3 is 15 amino acids long. The DNA of the CDR3 is TGTGCCACCAGCAGAGATCGGAGCTCCTACAATGAGCAGTACTTC. As protein: CATSRDRSSYNEQYF.

This clonotype showed up many times. This rearrangement joins TRBV7-8 to TRBJ2-1, with 8 bases lining up with TRBD1. The CDR3 sequence is 15 residues long. Germline CDR1 reads SGHVS; CDR2 reads FQNEAQ. Trimming removed 5 bases from V and 5 bases from J; junction bases left unmatched: 8. The CDR3 region is CASSAPGQANNEQFF. The CDR3, as DNA: TGTGCCAGCAGCGCCCCGGGACAGGCCAACAATGAGCAGTTCTTC. The variable domain in full, completed from reference TRBV7-8 and TRBJ2-1, reads GAGVSQSPRYKVAKRGQDVALRCDPISGHVSLFWYQQALGQGPEFLTYFQNEAQLDKSGLPSDRFFAERPEGSVSTLKIQRTQQEDSAVYLCASSAPGQANNEQFFGPGTRLTVL.